These 11 T cell receptor beta chains were all obtained from the same sample, sequenced in a study of regulatory T cells in long-lasting Graves disease. Time point: newly diagnosed GD, antithyroid drugs for less than 3 months. The TCR library was prepared using RNA isolated from PBMCs. Library construction for TCR beta used iRepertoire HTBI primers and Arm-PCR of CDR3 regions. TCRdb reprocessed the multiplex PCR reads with MiXCR, giving one entry per CDR3 protein. The sample has 420,000 or so distinct CDR3 sequences; around 15% are singletons. These same records also appear under a second study, on T cells in Graves' hyperthyroidism and ophthalmopathy.

The material was peripheral blood mononuclear cells (PBMCs), obtained at new diagnosis, from a patient treated with antithyroid drugs. Source of these receptors: a woman aged 18-29 years with Graves disease.

This clonotype was observed a few times. The CDR3 protein is CASRDYDSYEQFF. In DNA form, the CDR3 reads TGTGCCAGCAGAGACTACGATAGTTATGAGCAGTTCTTC. The chain uses TRBV6-1 and TRBJ2-1; possibly TRBD2 for D (5 bases). Trimming took 6 bases from V and 8 from J, leaving 14 bases between them. The germline V gene encodes CDR1 MNHNS and CDR2 SASEGT. The CDR3 loop spans 13 amino acids.

This clonotype has ten or more counts. V usage is TRBV12-3 or TRBV12-4 and J usage is TRBJ2-7; tentative D call: TRBD2 (6 bases). The CDR3 covers 16 residues. V was clipped by 4 bases and J by 5 bases, with 21 bases between them. The CDR3, as DNA: TGTGCCAGCAGTTCCCAGGGAGGTAACCCGACGAACGAGCAGTACTTC. This gives the protein CASSSQGGNPTNEQYF.

This clonotype was seen at least ten times. The V call is TRBV29-1, the J call TRBJ2-5, with 7 bases identical to TRBD1. Germline V gene lookup returns CDR1 SQVTM and CDR2 ANQGSEA. V was pared by 7 bases and J by 2 bases, with 4 bases of the junction left unmatched. The CDR3 totals 12 residues. CDR3 in amino acids: CSARQGQETQYF. Here the CDR3 DNA reads TGCAGCGCCCGACAGGGACAAGAGACCCAGTACTTC.

This rearrangement joins TRBV20-1 to TRBJ2-3, with TRBD2 matching 10 bases. The J segment lost 3 bases and the V segment lost 5 bases, leaving 14 bases of the junction unmatched. Germline lookup yields CDR1 DFQATT and CDR2 SNEGSKA (reference sequence). This CDR3 spans 17 amino acids. The CDR3 loop reads CSAPDPSSGSWTDTQYF. CDR3 nucleotides: TGCAGTGCTCCAGACCCCTCTAGCGGGAGTTGGACAGATACGCAGTATTTT.

This chain connects TRBV20-1 to TRBJ1-5, with D perhaps matching TRBD1 (5 bases). Per the germline V gene, CDR1 is DFQATT and CDR2 is SNEGSKA (reference sequence). The CDR3 spans 13 residues. V was shortened by 4 bases and J by 3 bases, with 10 bases between the two germline ends. CDR3: CSANGAINQPQHF. CDR3 nucleotide sequence: TGCAGTGCTAATGGGGCCATCAATCAGCCCCAGCATTTT.

J is TRBJ2-7 and V is TRBV30; 9 nucleotides agree with TRBD1. The CDR3 consists of 15 residues. The trim removed 4 bases at V and 5 bases at J, leaving 12 bases unmatched. Germline lookup yields CDR1 GTSNPN and CDR2 SVGIG (reference sequence). In nucleotides, the CDR3 is TGTGCCTGGAAGGGACAGGGATATCCAGCCCACGAGCAGTACTTC. Translating gives CAWKGQGYPAHEQYF.

Ten or more counts support this clonotype. The genes are TRBV6-5 and TRBJ2-1, with unresolved D. The length of the CDR3 is 19 residues. Germline assignment: CDR1 MNHEY and CDR2 SVGAGI. Deletions cut 2 bases from V and 3 bases from J, with 23 bases between. The CDR3, as DNA: TGTGCCAGCAGTTACGTTCTTTCGGACCGCCGTCCACTCTACAATGAGCAGTTCTTC. Protein sequence: CASSYVLSDRRPLYNEQFF.

J is TRBJ2-7 and V is TRBV6-1, with D perhaps being TRBD1 or TRBD2 (6 bases each). V shed 7 bases and J shed 4 bases, with 11 bases lying between them. Germline V gives CDR1 MNHNS, CDR2 SASEGT. CDR3 length: 12 amino acids. In DNA form, the CDR3 reads TGTGCCAGCACGAAAGGGGGGTACGAGCAGTACTTC. Its translation is CASTKGGYEQYF.

In its sample, this clonotype was seen a few times. The rearrangement uses TRBV3-1 and TRBJ2-2; 11 nucleotides match TRBD2. Germline CDR1 reads LGHDT; CDR2 reads YNNKEL (reference sequence). Trimming at V came to 3 bases and at J to 6 bases, leaving 6 bases not matched to a gene. The CDR3 covers 16 residues. The CDR3 DNA sequence: TGTGCCAGCAGCCAGGTACTAGCGGGAGTGGCCGGGGAGCTGTTTTTT. Residues: CASSQVLAGVAGELFF.

This clonotype has a count of ten or more. The chain carries TRBV7-6 and TRBJ2-3; 8 positions agree with TRBD2. This CDR3 is 16 amino acids long. Trimming at V came to 5 bases and at J to 0 bases, leaving 7 bases not matched to a gene. Germline values: CDR1 SGHVS, CDR2 FNYEAQ. The CDR3 is CASSDLLAASTDTQYF. The CDR3 DNA reads as TGTGCCAGCAGCGACCTACTAGCGGCCAGCACAGATACGCAGTATTTT.

This clonotype was observed at least ten times. The chain is built from TRBV29-1 and TRBJ2-7, with 7 nucleotides matching TRBD2. Germline loops: CDR1 SQVTM, CDR2 ANQGSEA. V trimming: 6 bases; J trimming: 3 bases; junction bases outside the gene matches: 8. The CDR3 runs to 13 residues. The CDR3 region has the DNA TGCAGCGTGGGTGGGGCGGGAGACTACGAGCAGTACTTC. This gives the protein CSVGGAGDYEQYF.